The rows below give T cell receptor beta chains drawn from one sample of a study of blood T cell repertoires in COVID-19. Clones were read by immunoSEQ multiplex PCR, and TCRdb kept only the in-frame ones, dropping some. The data contain just over 300,000 clones, approximately 83% of them seen just once; the ten biggest clones take up less than 2.5%. Source material: PBMCs or T cells enriched from blood (not recorded which). The receptors here all came from a man younger than 45 who had recovered from COVID-19. CDR3s include the opening cysteine and the closing phenylalanine or tryptophan. The order of the fields is clone size, J gene, D gene, V gene, CDR3 DNA, CDR3 protein. D genes are given only for firm matches. A clone size is listed for some rows: how often the clone was seen (once, few, many), or a class if it is expanded.

.,TRBJ2-3,.,TRBV6-2/TRBV6-3,TGTGCCAGCAGTTCGCCTATGGGGGGTGCAGATACGCAGTATTTT,CASSSPMGGADTQYF
.,TRBJ1-1,.,TRBV4-1,TGCGCCAGCAGCCAACTTGTAGGGGTGTATTTTGGTGAAGCTTTCTTT,CASSQLVGVYFGEAFF
once,TRBJ2-7,.,TRBV12-3/TRBV12-4,TGTGCCAGCAGTCCCAGGGGCTCCTACGAGCAGTACTTC,CASSPRGSYEQYF
.,TRBJ2-7,TRBD2,TRBV7-9,TGTGCCAGCAGCTTCCCCAGGGGACTAGACTACGAGCAGTACTTC,CASSFPRGLDYEQYF
.,TRBJ2-5,TRBD2,TRBV7-9,TGTGCCAGCAGCTTGGCAGGGACTACCCAAGAGACCCAGTACTTC,CASSLAGTTQETQYF
.,TRBJ1-6,TRBD1,TRBV7-9,TGTGCCAGCAGCGCTACGACAGGGAGGAATTCACCCCTCCACTTT,CASSATTGRNSPLHF
.,TRBJ1-5,TRBD1,TRBV5-1,TGCGCCAGCAGCACTGGGGGACAGGACCGCCAGCCCCAGCATTTT,CASSTGGQDRQPQHF
.,TRBJ2-2,TRBD2,TRBV5-1,TGCGCCAGCACGCGGGGGACCACCGGGGAGCTGTTTTTT,CASTRGTTGELFF
once,TRBJ1-1,.,TRBV27,TGTGCCAGCAGTGGGACTTTGGGGGGACGGGCTTTCTTT,CASSGTLGGRAFF
.,TRBJ2-1,.,TRBV5-1,TGCGCCAGCAGCTTGACGGGGAACCTATACAATGAGCAGTTCTTC,CASSLTGNLYNEQFF
.,TRBJ2-5,TRBD2,TRBV24-1,TGTGCCACGGGACTAGCGGGAAGTTCGGAGACCCAGTACTTC,CATGLAGSSETQYF
.,TRBJ1-2,TRBD1,TRBV29-1,TGCAGCGTGGGGGACAGGGACTATGGCTACACCTTC,CSVGDRDYGYTF
.,TRBJ1-1,.,TRBV5-1,TGCGCCAGCAGCTCGACCGGGTCGGCCGGTGAAGCTTTCTTT,CASSSTGSAGEAFF
.,TRBJ1-3,.,TRBV10-3,TGTGCCATCAGTGAGTTAGCTGGAAACACCATATATTTT,CAISELAGNTIYF
.,TRBJ2-5,.,TRBV9,TGTGCCAGCAGCGTCGGCGGCGGGACTCAAGAGACCCAGTACTTC,CASSVGGGTQETQYF
.,TRBJ1-1,.,TRBV10-3,TGTGCCATCAGCTCGGGCGGACAGAACACTGAAGCTTTCTTT,CAISSGGQNTEAFF
.,TRBJ2-5,.,TRBV10-3,TGTGCCATCAGTGAAGCCCCGGGACATCGCTACTTC,CAISEAPGHRYF
.,TRBJ1-5,.,TRBV10-3,TGTGCCATCAGTGAGTTAGGACCCCAGGGTCAGCCCCAGCATTTT,CAISELGPQGQPQHF
.,TRBJ2-2,TRBD1,TRBV15,TGTGCCACCAGCAGGGTGGGACAGGGAAACACCGGGGAGCTGTTTTTT,CATSRVGQGNTGELFF
few,TRBJ2-7,TRBD2,TRBV7-6,TGTGCCAGCAGCCTCACAACACCGACTAGCGGGGGCTACGAGCAGTACTTC,CASSLTTPTSGGYEQYF
.,TRBJ1-5,TRBD1,TRBV27,TGTGCCAGCAGGCGATTCTCTTTTTCTGCAACAGGGGGTAGCCAGCCCCAGCATTTT,CASRRFSFSATGGSQPQHF
.,TRBJ1-2,.,TRBV10-3,TGTGCCATCACCGAGCCAGGGTTCTATGGCTACACCTTC,CAITEPGFYGYTF
once,TRBJ1-1,.,TRBV6-2/TRBV6-3,TGTGCCAGCAGTTCCATTAACACTGAAGCTTTCTTT,CASSSINTEAFF
.,TRBJ1-1,TRBD1,TRBV7-3,TGTGCCAGCAGCCGAGGGACAGGGGCTGAAGCTTTCTTT,CASSRGTGAEAFF
.,TRBJ2-1,TRBD1,TRBV29-1,TGCAGCGGACGCCGGGACAGAACCTACAATGAGCAGTTCTTC,CSGRRDRTYNEQFF
.,TRBJ2-3,.,TRBV18,TGTGCCAGCTCACCGAGAACACAACTAGTCACGAAAAGCACAGATACGCAGTATTTT,CASSPRTQLVTKSTDTQYF
.,TRBJ2-7,.,TRBV29-1,TGCAGCGTTGAGGAGGCCTACGAGCAGTACTTC,CSVEEAYEQYF
.,TRBJ2-5,.,TRBV12-3/TRBV12-4,TGTGCCAGCAGCTTCCAGGGGCACGAGACCCAGTACTTC,CASSFQGHETQYF
.,TRBJ1-5,.,TRBV3-1/TRBV3-2,TGTGCCAGCAGCCTTCACAATCAGCCCCAGCATTTT,CASSLHNQPQHF
few,TRBJ2-7,.,TRBV5-1,TGCGCCAGCAGCTTGGGGACCCTGGGAGACGAGCAGTACTTC,CASSLGTLGDEQYF
.,TRBJ1-1,.,TRBV19,TGTGCCAGTAGTATTCAGAACACTGAAGCTTTCTTT,CASSIQNTEAFF
once,TRBJ2-2,.,TRBV7-2,TGTGCCAGCAGCTTCACACCCACCGGGGAGCTGTTTTTT,CASSFTPTGELFF
.,TRBJ1-2,.,TRBV6-5,TGTGCCAGCAGTTACTCGATGGCAGGGACTCTATATGGCTACACCTTC,CASSYSMAGTLYGYTF
.,TRBJ2-1,TRBD2,TRBV7-9,TGTGCCAGCAGTCCGTTGGGGCTAGCGGAGTACAATGAGCAGTTCTTC,CASSPLGLAEYNEQFF
.,TRBJ2-1,TRBD1,TRBV6-2/TRBV6-3,TGTGCCAGCAGTTTGACAGGGTCTGAGCAGTTCTTC,CASSLTGSEQFF
.,TRBJ1-2,.,TRBV5-4,TGTGCCAGCAGCTCCCCAGGACAGAACATCTATGGCTACACCTTC,CASSSPGQNIYGYTF
.,TRBJ1-2,.,TRBV3-1/TRBV3-2,TGTGCCAGCAGCCAAGACTTAGGACAGTTCTACGGATATGGCTACACCTTC,CASSQDLGQFYGYGYTF
few,TRBJ1-1,.,TRBV10-2,TGCGCCAGCACATATACGGGGAACACTGAAGCTTTCTTT,CASTYTGNTEAFF
once,TRBJ1-1,TRBD1,TRBV10-3,TGTGCCATCAGTGGGCGGGACAGAAACACTGAAGCTTTCTTT,CAISGRDRNTEAFF
.,TRBJ2-5,TRBD1,TRBV4-2,TGTGCCAGCAGCCAAGACCCCGACAGGGGGAGAGAGACCCAGTACTTC,CASSQDPDRGRETQYF
.,TRBJ1-1,.,TRBV5-1,TGCGCCAGCAGCTGGCAGTCGAACACTGAAGCTTTCTTT,CASSWQSNTEAFF
.,TRBJ2-2,TRBD2,TRBV5-4,TGTGCCAGCAGCTTGGCGTACCCTAGCGGGGGATCTGGGGAGCTGTTTTTT,CASSLAYPSGGSGELFF
.,TRBJ2-3,TRBD1,TRBV10-3,TGTGCCATCAGGGCACGGGACAGTTTGGATACGCAGTATTTT,CAIRARDSLDTQYF
.,TRBJ1-1,.,TRBV11-1,TGTGCCAGCAGCTTAGACGCGGGCGGGAACACTGAAGCTTTCTTT,CASSLDAGGNTEAFF
.,TRBJ1-4,.,TRBV6-5,TGTGCCAGCAGAAACCAGGGTGCTGAAAAACTGTTTTTT,CASRNQGAEKLFF
many,TRBJ2-3,TRBD2,TRBV6-5,TGTGCCAGCTCGGGCGGGGGAGTCACAGATACGCAGTATTTT,CASSGGGVTDTQYF
.,TRBJ1-2,TRBD1,TRBV7-9,TGTGCCAGCAGCTCGACAGGGTACTATGGCTACACCTTC,CASSSTGYYGYTF
.,TRBJ2-2,.,TRBV12-5,TGTGCTAGTGCCTCAGGGGAGGGGACCACCGGGGAGCTGTTTTTT,CASASGEGTTGELFF
.,TRBJ1-4,TRBD1,TRBV6-1,TGTGCCAGCAGTGTACAGGGGGCCGTTTCGGGCTCTAATGAAAAACTGTTTTTT,CASSVQGAVSGSNEKLFF
.,TRBJ2-3,.,TRBV9,TGTGCCAGCAGCGTAGTACCGGGGGGCCCTTCAGATACGCAGTATTTT,CASSVVPGGPSDTQYF
few,TRBJ1-2,.,TRBV3-1/TRBV3-2,TGTGCCAGCAGCCAAACCTCCACAGGCAACTATGGCTACACCTTC,CASSQTSTGNYGYTF
.,TRBJ1-2,.,TRBV27,TGTGCCAGCAAGGGTTTGTCAGGGAGGGTCTATGGCTACACCTTC,CASKGLSGRVYGYTF
.,TRBJ2-3,TRBD2,TRBV7-8,TGTGCCAGCAGCCCTCCGCCTTGGAGTAGCGGGGCCTCTCCATGGTATTTT,CASSPPPWSSGASPWYF